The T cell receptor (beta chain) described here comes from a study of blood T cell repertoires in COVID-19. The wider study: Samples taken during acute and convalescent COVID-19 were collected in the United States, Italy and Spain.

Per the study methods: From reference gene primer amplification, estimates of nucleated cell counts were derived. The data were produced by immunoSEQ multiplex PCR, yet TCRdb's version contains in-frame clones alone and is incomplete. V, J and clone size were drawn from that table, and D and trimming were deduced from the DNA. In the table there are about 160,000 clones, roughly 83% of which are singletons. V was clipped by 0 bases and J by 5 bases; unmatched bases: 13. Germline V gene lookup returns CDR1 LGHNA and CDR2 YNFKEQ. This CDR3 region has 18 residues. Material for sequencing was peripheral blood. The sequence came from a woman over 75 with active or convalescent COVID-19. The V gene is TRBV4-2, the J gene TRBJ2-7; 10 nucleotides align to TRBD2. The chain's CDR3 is CASSQEFSGGTSLDEQYF. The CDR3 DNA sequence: TGTGCCAGCAGCCAAGAGTTTAGCGGGGGGACCTCCCTGGACGAGCAGTACTTC.